These 27 T cell receptor beta chains came from one sample sequenced in a study of OX40 agonist ivuxolimab in advanced cancers. Library prep was done by the immunoSEQ multiplex PCR assay. TCRdb re-hosts the immuneACCESS table, in-frame sequences only. Its copies lack some clones; in the studies checked, an unresolved V gene accounts for under half of them, and the cause for the rest is not known. This sample is represented by just over 95,000 clones; 85% to 90% of them were singletons. The ten largest clones capture roughly 0.16% of the sample. This specimen was CD4+ or CD8+ T cells sorted from blood, taken in a trial of the OX40 agonist ivuxolimab. The receptors come from an adult with an advanced solid tumor such as melanoma, head and neck, liver or kidney cancer.

This chain links TRBV5-1 with TRBJ2-3; no clear D. Trimming stripped 1 base from V and 0 bases from J, with 12 bases between. CDR3 length: 16 residues. Germline V gene sequence: CDR1 SGHRS, CDR2 YFSETQ. CDR3 sequence reads: CASSLPEKGSTDTQYF. The CDR3 DNA reads TGCGCCAGCAGCTTGCCGGAAAAAGGGAGCACAGATACGCAGTATTTT.

This chain uses TRBV10-3 with TRBJ2-3, with unresolved D. The CDR3 runs 14 residues. V was clipped by 3 bases and J by 1 base, with 8 bases between them. The germline V gene has CDR1 ENHRY and CDR2 SYGVKD. The CDR3 nucleotides are TGTGCCATCAGTGAATCCGACCGCACAGATACGCAGTATTTT. Translated, it gives CAISESDRTDTQYF.

The CDR3 sequence: CASSPGTVAYEQYF. The CDR3 DNA follows: TGCGCCAGCAGCCCCGGGACGGTTGCCTACGAGCAGTACTTC. This chain uses TRBV5-1 with TRBJ2-7; D possibly uses TRBD1 or TRBD2 (5 bases each). V was cut by 4 bases and J by 2 bases, with 13 bases left in between. The CDR3 contains 14 residues. CDR1 SGHRS and CDR2 YFSETQ come from the germline V gene.

J is TRBJ1-2 and V is TRBV6-1; no firm D call. The germline V gene encodes CDR1 MNHNS and CDR2 SASEGT. CDR3 length: 12 residues. V shed 2 bases and J shed 8 bases, with 9 bases lying between them. The CDR3 bases are TGTGCCAGCAGTGAACCGCTCCGGGGCTACACCTTC. Amino acids: CASSEPLRGYTF.

This chain joins TRBV21-1 and TRBJ1-2; the table's D call of TRBD1 was not tested on the DNA. TRBV21-1 is shown as a pseudogene. CDR3 length: 15 amino acids. CDR3 sequence: CASTKDSPTNYGYTF. In nucleotides, the CDR3 is TGTGCCAGCACTAAAGACAGCCCAACTAACTATGGCTACACCTTC.

The chain employs TRBV5-6 and TRBJ2-2, with D maybe TRBD2 (6 bases). The CDR3 has 15 residues. V was shortened by 4 bases and J by 5 bases, with 15 bases between the two germline ends. CDR1 SGHDT and CDR2 YYEEEE come from the germline V gene. CDR3 sequence (DNA): TGTGCCAGCAGCCCCCATGGGGGGTTAACCGGGGAGCTGTTTTTT. It encodes CASSPHGGLTGELFF.

The V call is TRBV15, the J call TRBJ2-1; the match to TRBD2 covers 11 bases. The CDR3 is made up of 18 amino acids. Germline V gives CDR1 LNHNV, CDR2 YYDKDF (reference sequence). The V segment lost 1 base and the J segment 8 bases; nucleotides outside the gene matches: 13. The CDR3 sequence: CATSRARFSGGAGDEQFF. As DNA, the CDR3 is TGTGCCACCAGCAGAGCGAGATTTAGCGGGGGGGCGGGGGATGAGCAGTTCTTC.

The genes are TRBV5-6 and TRBJ2-7; a possible D gene is TRBD2 (5 bases). The CDR3 is 14 amino acids. The V end lost 4 bases, the J end lost 1 base, and 12 bases lay between the germline ends. Germline assignment: CDR1 SGHDT and CDR2 YYEEEE. DNA for the CDR3: TGTGCCAGCAGCCGATGGGGAGCTTCCTACGAGCAGTACTTC. It yields the protein CASSRWGASYEQYF.

This clone was recorded once. The chain combines TRBV5-4 with TRBJ1-2, with no clear D. Germline values: CDR1 SGHNT, CDR2 YYREEE (reference sequence). Trimming pared 0 bases from V and 2 bases from J, leaving 8 bases between. The CDR3 sequence is 14 residues long. CDR3 bases: TGTGCCAGCAGCTTGGATGGATTGAACTATGGCTACACCTTC. Its translation is CASSLDGLNYGYTF. The full variable domain, its missing parts supplied by reference TRBV5-4 and TRBJ1-2, is ETGVTQSPTHLIKTRGQQVTLRCSSQSGHNTVSWYQQALGQGPQFIFQYYREEENGRGNFPPRFSGLQFPNYSSELNVNALELDDSALYLCASSLDGLNYGYTFGSGTRLTVV.

The V and J genes are TRBV19 and TRBJ1-6; D unclear. Germline loops: CDR1 LNHDA, CDR2 SQIVND (reference sequence). Trimming removed 8 bases from V and 4 bases from J, with 18 bases in between. This CDR3 has 16 residues. The CDR3: CASLAVAGGYNSPLHF. For the CDR3, the DNA is TGTGCCAGTTTGGCAGTGGCGGGAGGATATAATTCACCCCTCCACTTT.

The chain is built from TRBV7-3 and TRBJ2-5, with 7 bases aligning to TRBD2. V lost 5 bases and J lost 2; bases outside the gene matches: 8. Germline V lookup: CDR1 SGHTA, CDR2 FQGTGA. CDR3 length: 15 residues. The CDR3 nucleotides are TGTGCCAGCAGCCCCTGGGGAGGGCTTCAAGAGACCCAGTACTTC. Amino acid sequence: CASSPWGGLQETQYF.

The chain links TRBV5-1 to TRBJ2-7; maybe TRBD1 (6 bases). Trimming pared 2 bases from V and 3 bases from J, leaving 15 bases between. In germline, CDR1 is SGHRS, CDR2 YFSETQ. This CDR3 has 15 amino acids. In nucleotides, the CDR3 is TGCGCCAGCAGCTTAGGGGGATCAGGGAACTACGAGCAGTACTTC. Residues: CASSLGGSGNYEQYF.

This chain connects TRBV5-1 to TRBJ2-7; D call uncertain. Between the trimmed V and J ends, which lost 5 bases and 3 bases, there was a span of 9 bases. This CDR3 region has 12 residues. The germline gives CDR1 SGHRS, CDR2 YFSETQ. The CDR3 is CASSVLGYEQYF. The CDR3 nucleotides are TGCGCCAGCAGTGTTTTAGGCTACGAGCAGTACTTC.

The rearrangement uses TRBV6-1 and TRBJ2-4, with TRBD1 matching 8 bases. V lost 3 bases and J lost 5; bases outside the gene matches: 15. The CDR3 has 18 residues. The germline V gene encodes CDR1 MNHNS and CDR2 SASEGT. The CDR3 loop reads CASSDPDRASRTENIQYF. CDR3 coding DNA: TGTGCCAGCAGTGATCCGGACAGGGCGAGTAGAACGGAAAACATTCAGTACTTC.

A word on this clone: Within the sample, other DNA sequences also encode this same CDR3. This chain uses TRBV29-1 with TRBJ1-2; 11 nucleotides agree with TRBD1. The CDR3 extends over 13 amino acids. Germline values: CDR1 SQVTM, CDR2 ANQGSEA. After removal of 6 bases from V and 4 bases from J, the junction contained 4 bases not matched to a gene. The CDR3 spells CSVGTGGFYGYTF. The CDR3 nucleotides read TGCAGCGTGGGGACAGGGGGGTTCTATGGCTACACCTTC.

The genes are TRBV18 and TRBJ1-4; no clear D gene. Trimming removed 2 bases at V and 8 bases at J, with 9 bases between. This CDR3 region has 13 residues. Germline V gene sequence: CDR1 KGHSH, CDR2 LQKENI. CDR3 region: CASSPASLEKLFF. CDR3 nucleotides: TGTGCCAGCTCACCAGCCAGCTTGGAAAAACTGTTTTTT.

This clone was seen once. This chain connects TRBV5-8 to TRBJ2-3; tentatively, D is TRBD1 (5 bases). V lost 7 bases and J lost 3, with 15 bases in between. The CDR3 runs 14 residues. Germline-derived CDR1 and CDR2 are SGHTS and YDEGEE. CDR3 in amino acids: CASHKGAGTDTQYF. The CDR3 DNA reads TGTGCCAGCCACAAAGGGGCAGGGACAGATACGCAGTATTTT.

V and J are TRBV4-2 and TRBJ1-1; TRBD1 is a possible D gene (6 bases). Trimming removed 4 bases from V and 1 base from J, with 16 bases in between. Looked up from germline, CDR1 is LGHNA and CDR2 is YNFKEQ. CDR3 length: 16 amino acids. The DNA for the CDR3 is TGTGCCAGCAGCCCCCAGGGGCCGGGGGCGAACACTGAAGCTTTCTTT. Protein product: CASSPQGPGANTEAFF.

The chain combines TRBV6-6 with TRBJ1-1; 7 bases are shared with TRBD1. The CDR3 has 15 residues. The germline V gene encodes CDR1 MNHNY and CDR2 SVGAGI (reference sequence). Trimming cost V 6 bases and J 1 base; bases outside gene matches: 8. The CDR3 is CASRTTGDPNTEAFF. The DNA for the CDR3 is TGTGCCAGCAGAACTACAGGGGACCCGAACACTGAAGCTTTCTTT.

The chain uses TRBV29-1 and TRBJ2-7; D call uncertain. CDR1 is SQVTM, CDR2 ANQGSEA, per germline. The CDR3 is 12 amino acids. Trimming cost V 6 bases and J 1 base, with 10 bases left between them. The CDR3 region has the DNA TGCAGCGTACATGACGGTTCCTACGAGCAGTACTTC. Amino acids: CSVHDGSYEQYF.

In regard to this clone: The same CDR3 also results from other DNA sequences found in this sample. V usage is TRBV6-1 and J usage is TRBJ2-7; D assignment may be TRBD1 or TRBD2 (5 bases each). The CDR3 runs 14 residues. Germline CDR1 is MNHNS and CDR2 is SASEGT. Trimming stripped 0 bases from V and 4 bases from J, with 10 bases between. The DNA of the CDR3 is TGTGCCAGCAGTGAAGCGGGGACGGAGTACGAGCAGTACTTC. The encoded protein is CASSEAGTEYEQYF.

This chain uses TRBV5-1 with TRBJ2-7; no clear D. The CDR3 consists of 14 residues. The V and J ends lost 3 bases and 2 bases respectively, with 12 bases between them. Germline values: CDR1 SGHRS, CDR2 YFSETQ. The CDR3 coding sequence is TGCGCCAGCAGCTCTGGTGGGTACCCCTACGAGCAGTACTTC. Its protein product is CASSSGGYPYEQYF.

This chain uses TRBV7-2 with TRBJ2-7, with 7 bases fitting TRBD1. The germline V gene has CDR1 SGHTA and CDR2 FQGNSA. The J segment lost 1 base and the V segment lost 3 bases, leaving 9 bases of the junction unmatched. CDR3 size: 16 residues. CDR3 bases: TGTGCCAGCAGCTTGCCCCTGACAGGGTTTTCCTACGAGCAGTACTTC. Protein sequence: CASSLPLTGFSYEQYF.

The gene calls are TRBV5-1 and TRBJ1-6, with no clear D. The CDR3 is 16 amino acids. The germline V and J ends were trimmed by 4 bases and 9 bases, with 20 bases remaining between them. Per germline, CDR1 SGHRS and CDR2 YFSETQ. The CDR3 DNA reads as TGCGCCAGCAGCCGTGCGGGCGGATGGGATGGTTCACCCCTCCACTTT. This encodes CASSRAGGWDGSPLHF.

The chain joins TRBV28 to TRBJ2-5, with D perhaps matching TRBD1 (6 bases). Per germline, CDR1 MDHEN and CDR2 SYDVKM. The germline V and J ends were trimmed by 3 bases and 1 base, with 21 bases remaining between them. The CDR3 has 18 residues. In nucleotides, the CDR3 is TGTGCCAGCAGTTTTCATCGGGGTCAGGGGCCAACCCAAGAGACCCAGTACTTC. Protein: CASSFHRGQGPTQETQYF.

This clone was recorded only once. This chain uses TRBV5-1 with TRBJ2-1; 9 bases fit TRBD2. This CDR3 has 20 residues. Looked up from germline, CDR1 is SGHRS and CDR2 is YFSETQ. V dropped 0 bases and J dropped 8; count of bases not matched to a gene: 21. This CDR3 reads CASSLEPQPSGGRAKDEQFF. The CDR3 DNA is TGCGCCAGCAGCTTGGAACCACAACCTAGCGGCGGGAGGGCCAAAGATGAGCAGTTCTTC.

The rearrangement links TRBV5-1 to TRBJ2-1; 12 nucleotides agree with TRBD2. Germline lookup yields CDR1 SGHRS and CDR2 YFSETQ. This CDR3 region has 18 residues. The V and J ends lost 4 bases and 4 bases, in that order; junction bases with no gene match: 12. The CDR3 sequence is CASSTLTSGSAGYNEQFF. The CDR3 DNA reads as TGCGCCAGCAGCACTCTGACTAGCGGGAGTGCCGGGTACAATGAGCAGTTCTTC.